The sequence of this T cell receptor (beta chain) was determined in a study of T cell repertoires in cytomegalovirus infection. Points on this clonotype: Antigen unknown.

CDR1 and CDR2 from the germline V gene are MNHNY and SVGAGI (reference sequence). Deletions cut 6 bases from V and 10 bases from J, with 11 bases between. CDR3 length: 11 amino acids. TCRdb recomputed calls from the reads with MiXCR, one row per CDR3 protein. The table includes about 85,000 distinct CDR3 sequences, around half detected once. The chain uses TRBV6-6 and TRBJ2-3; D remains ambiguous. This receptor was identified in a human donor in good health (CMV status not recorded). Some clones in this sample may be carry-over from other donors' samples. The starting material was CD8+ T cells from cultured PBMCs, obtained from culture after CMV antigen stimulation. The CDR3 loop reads CASRDPLAQYF. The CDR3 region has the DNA TGTGCCAGCAGGGACCCTTTGGCGCAGTATTTT.